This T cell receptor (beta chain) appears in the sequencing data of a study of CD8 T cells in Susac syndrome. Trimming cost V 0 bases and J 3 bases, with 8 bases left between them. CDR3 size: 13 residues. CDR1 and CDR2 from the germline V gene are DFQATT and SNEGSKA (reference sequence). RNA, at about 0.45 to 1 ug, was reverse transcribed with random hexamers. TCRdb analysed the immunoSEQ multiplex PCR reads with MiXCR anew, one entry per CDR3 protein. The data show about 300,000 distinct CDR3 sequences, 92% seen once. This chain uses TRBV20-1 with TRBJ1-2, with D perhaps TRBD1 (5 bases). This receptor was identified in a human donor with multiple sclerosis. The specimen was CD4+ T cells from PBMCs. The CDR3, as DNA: TGCAGTGCTAGAGACGACAGCCACTATGGCTACACCTTC. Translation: CSARDDSHYGYTF.